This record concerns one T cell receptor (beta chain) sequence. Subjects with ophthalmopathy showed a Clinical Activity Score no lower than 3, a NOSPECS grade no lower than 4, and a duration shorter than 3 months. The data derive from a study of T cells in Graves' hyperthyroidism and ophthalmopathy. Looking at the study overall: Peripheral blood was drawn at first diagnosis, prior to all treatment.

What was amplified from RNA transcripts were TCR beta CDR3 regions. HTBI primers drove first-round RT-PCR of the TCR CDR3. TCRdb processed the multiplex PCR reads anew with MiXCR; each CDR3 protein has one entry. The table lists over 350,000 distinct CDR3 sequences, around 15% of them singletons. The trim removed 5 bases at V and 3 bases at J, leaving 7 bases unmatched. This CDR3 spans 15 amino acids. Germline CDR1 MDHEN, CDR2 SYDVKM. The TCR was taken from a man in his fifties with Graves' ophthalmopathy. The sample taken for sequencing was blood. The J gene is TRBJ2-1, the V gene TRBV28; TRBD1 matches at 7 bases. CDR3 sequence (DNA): TGTGCCAGCAGTCCGTACTACAGGGGCTACAATGAGCAGTTCTTC. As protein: CASSPYYRGYNEQFF.